This TCR beta chain was found in a study of cytomegalovirus exposure and HLA in healthy donors. For the study at large: Early released data comprised around 80 million unique TCRs from HLA-typed donors.

Germline V gene sequence: CDR1 SEHNR, CDR2 FQNEAQ (reference sequence). This CDR3 has 13 residues. Trimming cost V 5 bases and J 6 bases, with 12 bases left between them. PCR primers comprised 60 Vbeta and 13 Jbeta primers. Sequencing was performed with immunoSEQ multiplex PCR; in TCRdb, only in-frame clones are kept and a portion is missing. The sample has roughly 230,000 clones, about 93% seen once. This rearrangement joins TRBV7-9 to TRBJ2-3; no clear D gene. This receptor was obtained from a girl aged 2 to 10 in good health and CMV-seronegative. The sequenced sample was PBMCs. CDR3 nucleotide sequence: TGTGCCAGCAGCCCCAGACAAGGCGATACGCAGTATTTT. Amino acid sequence: CASSPRQGDTQYF.